A single TCR beta chain is shown here with its context. The assay was immunoSEQ multiplex PCR, and TCRdb's table has in-frame clones only and misses some. The sample lists tens of thousands of clones; 85% were seen once. The sample comes from a study of OX40 agonist ivuxolimab in advanced cancers. Study-wide context: An anti-OX40 (CD134) antibody with agonistic activity, ivuxolimab, was administered to patients.

This CDR3 has 11 amino acids. Germline assignment: CDR1 DFQATT and CDR2 SNEGSKA (reference sequence). This chain links TRBV20-1 with TRBJ1-1; no definite D call. The sequenced sample was CD4+ or CD8+ T cells sorted from blood, obtained in a trial of the OX40 agonist ivuxolimab. The sequence derives from an adult with an advanced solid tumor such as melanoma, head and neck, liver or kidney cancer. CDR3 protein: CRGSENTEAFF. For the CDR3, the DNA is TGCCGCGGCAGCGAGAACACTGAAGCTTTCTTT.